The 32 T cell receptor beta chains given below trace back to one sample, sequenced in a study of blood T cell repertoires in COVID-19. TCRdb keeps only in-frame clones here, not all; method: immunoSEQ multiplex PCR. The repertoire holds 84,000 or so clones, with just under 85% as singletons. Specimen: peripheral blood. The source is an elderly man with active or convalescent COVID-19.

The rearrangement joins TRBV28 to TRBJ2-2; D gene ambiguous. This CDR3 region has 12 residues. The germline CDR1 and CDR2 sequences are MDHEN and SYDVKM. Trimming removed 8 bases at V and 0 bases at J, with 4 bases between. This chain's CDR3 is CASQTNTGELFF. Written as DNA, the CDR3 is TGTGCCAGCCAGACGAACACCGGGGAGCTGTTTTTT.

This chain links TRBV5-1 with TRBJ2-5; unclear D gene. Germline V lookup: CDR1 SGHRS, CDR2 YFSETQ. The CDR3 is 14 residues long. Trimming stripped 2 bases from V and 4 bases from J, with 12 bases between. In DNA form, the CDR3 reads TGCGCCAGCAGCTTACTGGGCCAACCAGAGACCCAGTACTTC. This encodes CASSLLGQPETQYF.

CDR3 sequence reads: CASSPREGSSYNEQFF. For the CDR3, the DNA is TGTGCCAGCTCACCCCGGGAGGGGAGCTCCTACAATGAGCAGTTCTTC. The J gene is TRBJ2-1, the V gene TRBV18; TRBD2 agrees at 8 bases. The CDR3 length is 16 residues. The trim removed 3 bases at V and 0 bases at J, leaving 4 bases unmatched. The germline CDR1 and CDR2 sequences are KGHSH and LQKENI.

The rearrangement uses TRBV2 and TRBJ1-2, with D possibly being TRBD1 (5 bases). Germline V gives CDR1 SNHLY, CDR2 FYNNEI. The CDR3 length is 14 residues. The germline V and J ends were trimmed by 8 bases and 4 bases, with 17 bases remaining between them. The CDR3 spells CASRWEEGTYGYTF. The CDR3 coding sequence is TGTGCCAGCCGATGGGAGGAGGGGACCTATGGCTACACCTTC.

The chain recombines TRBV7-2 with TRBJ2-3, with 11 bases matching TRBD2. There are 16 residues in the CDR3. Germline CDR1 SGHTA, CDR2 FQGNSA. The V and J ends lost 2 bases and 5 bases, in that order; junction bases with no gene match: 6. This CDR3 reads CASSLRSGGAGDTQYF. CDR3 nucleotides: TGTGCCAGCAGCTTACGTAGCGGGGGGGCTGGAGATACGCAGTATTTT.

This chain connects TRBV10-1 to TRBJ2-3, with TRBD1 identical over 10 bases. The V and J ends lost 5 bases and 6 bases, in that order; junction bases with no gene match: 5. CDR1 is WNHNN, CDR2 SYGVQD, per germline (reference sequence). The CDR3 extends over 14 amino acids. The CDR3 DNA sequence: TGCGCCAGCAGTAGGGACAGGGGCATCGATACGCAGTATTTT. This translates into CASSRDRGIDTQYF.

Note on this clone: Other nucleotide sequences from this sample produce the same CDR3. The chain combines TRBV6-4 with TRBJ1-1; D gene unclear. The V gene's germline CDR1 is MRHNA and CDR2 SNTAGT. The CDR3 is 13 amino acids. Between the trimmed V and J ends, which lost 5 bases and 2 bases, there was a span of 9 bases. The CDR3 DNA sequence: TGTGCCAGCAGTAGGACGGGAAACACTGAAGCTTTCTTT. Its protein product is CASSRTGNTEAFF.

The chain is built from TRBV27 and TRBJ1-2; a possible D gene is TRBD1 (6 bases). CDR1 is MNHEY and CDR2 is SMNVEV in the germline V gene (reference sequence). The V end lost 6 bases, the J end lost 8 bases, and 22 bases lay between the germline ends. The CDR3 is 15 amino acids. The CDR3 spells CASSYIGYRAEGYTF. DNA of the CDR3: TGTGCCAGCAGCTACATAGGCTACAGGGCTGAGGGCTACACCTTC.

The rearrangement joins TRBV24-1 to TRBJ1-2; possible D gene TRBD1, 6 bases. The ends were cut back, 5 bases at V and 2 bases at J, with 14 bases in the middle. Germline V lookup: CDR1 KGHDR, CDR2 SFDVKD. The CDR3 runs to 15 residues. CDR3 loop: CATSGAGEGNYGYTF. DNA for the CDR3: TGTGCCACCAGTGGGGCAGGGGAAGGCAACTATGGCTACACCTTC.

This clone was observed a few times. V usage is TRBV28 and J usage is TRBJ2-1; tentative D call: TRBD2 (7 bases). The CDR3 is made up of 14 amino acids. In germline, CDR1 is MDHEN, CDR2 SYDVKM. V shed 7 bases and J shed 9 bases, with 19 bases lying between them. The CDR3 region is CASNLVGGQVEQFF. CDR3 coding DNA: TGTGCCAGCAATCTTGTCGGGGGGCAGGTTGAGCAGTTCTTC.

The genes are TRBV5-4 and TRBJ1-2; tentative D call: TRBD1 (6 bases). This CDR3 has 15 amino acids. Looked up from germline, CDR1 is SGHNT and CDR2 is YYREEE (reference sequence). With 4 bases removed from V and 4 bases from J, the gap between germline ends came to 17 bases. CDR3 bases: TGTGCCAGCAGCCTACAGGGCCGGATAGGCTATGGCTACACCTTC. Translation gives CASSLQGRIGYGYTF. Combining the CDR3 with reference TRBV5-4 and TRBJ1-2 gives the whole variable domain ETGVTQSPTHLIKTRGQQVTLRCSSQSGHNTVSWYQQALGQGPQFIFQYYREEENGRGNFPPRFSGLQFPNYSSELNVNALELDDSALYLCASSLQGRIGYGYTFGSGTRLTVV.

This chain joins TRBV7-4 and TRBJ1-4; D is unclear. Between the trimmed V and J ends, which lost 5 bases and 3 bases, there was a span of 19 bases. This CDR3 comprises 17 residues. Germline CDR1 and CDR2: SGHVT and SQSDAQ. CDR3 sequence (DNA): TGTGCCAGCAGCGAATCCTTTAGTTTGGGAGCTAATGAAAAACTGTTTTTT. This codes for CASSESFSLGANEKLFF. The full variable domain, rest sourced from reference TRBV7-4 and TRBJ1-4, is GAGVSQSPRYKVAKRGRDVALRCDSISGHVTLYWYRQTLGQGSEVLTYSQSDAQRDKSGRPSGRFSAERPERSVSTLKIQRTEQGDSAVYLCASSESFSLGANEKLFFGSGTQLSVL.

With regard to this clone: Germline is not matched at one junction end, which may reflect a read error. V is TRBV2 and J is TRBJ1-3; possible D gene TRBD1, 6 bases. CDR3 length: 12 amino acids. From germline, CDR1 is SNHLY and CDR2 FYNNEI. The CDR3 DNA sequence: TGTGCCAGGGAACAGGGTGGAGACACCATATATTTT. This codes for CAREQGGDTIYF. Variable domain in full (rest from reference TRBV2 and TRBJ1-3): EPEVTQTPSHQVTQMGQEVILRCVPISNHLYFYWYRQILGQKVEFLVSFYNNEISEKSEIFDDQFSVERPDGSNFTLKIRSTKLEDSAMYFCAREQGGDTIYFGEGSWLTVV.

The rearrangement joins TRBV5-1 to TRBJ1-2, with D maybe TRBD1 (5 bases). V was trimmed by 0 bases and J by 4 bases, leaving 10 bases between them. Per the germline V gene, CDR1 is SGHRS and CDR2 is YFSETQ. CDR3 size: 14 residues. Here the CDR3 reads CASSLDRGGYGYTF. In nucleotides, the CDR3 is TGCGCCAGCAGCTTGGATCGGGGGGGCTATGGCTACACCTTC.

The rearrangement uses TRBV9 and TRBJ2-3, with 7 bases matching TRBD2. J lost 0 bases, V lost 5 bases, and 6 bases had no gene match. This CDR3 contains 15 residues. The germline gives CDR1 SGDLS, CDR2 YYNGEE. The CDR3 spells CASRQTSASTDTQYF. The CDR3, as DNA: TGTGCCAGCAGGCAAACTAGCGCCAGCACAGATACGCAGTATTTT.

A single count supports this clone. The chain has TRBV4-2 and TRBJ2-5, with no clear D. Trimming removed 3 bases from V and 2 bases from J, with 13 bases in between. This CDR3 region has 15 residues. In germline, CDR1 is LGHNA, CDR2 YNFKEQ. The CDR3 is CASSHLPAGQETQYF. As DNA, the CDR3 is TGTGCCAGCAGCCATCTCCCGGCAGGACAAGAGACCCAGTACTTC.

The gene calls are TRBV5-5 and TRBJ1-1; D is unclear. The CDR3 sequence is 13 residues long. V was cut by 0 bases and J by 2 bases, with 5 bases left in between. CDR1 is SGHKS, CDR2 YYEKEE, per germline (reference sequence). CDR3 bases: TGTGCCAGCAGCTTGGACAGAAACACTGAAGCTTTCTTT. Translated: CASSLDRNTEAFF.

V and J are TRBV3-1 (or the pseudogene TRBV3-2) and TRBJ1-1; a possible D gene is TRBD1 (6 bases). The germline gives CDR1 LGHDT, CDR2 YNNKEL (reference sequence). Between the trimmed V and J ends, which lost 3 bases and 4 bases, there was a span of 18 bases. The CDR3 length is 16 residues. CDR3 sequence: CASSQGHLAGTTEAFF. DNA of the CDR3: TGTGCCAGCAGCCAGGGACACCTTGCCGGGACCACTGAAGCTTTCTTT.

This chain links TRBV27 with TRBJ2-7, with a weak D call TRBD1 (6 bases). Between the trimmed V and J ends, which lost 5 bases and 3 bases, there was a span of 17 bases. The germline gives CDR1 MNHEY, CDR2 SMNVEV (reference sequence). The CDR3 contains 15 residues. The CDR3 loop reads CASSPRRAGDYEQYV. The CDR3 DNA follows: TGTGCCAGCAGTCCCCGGCGAGCAGGGGACTACGAGCAGTACGTC.

The V call is TRBV10-2, the J call TRBJ1-2; TRBD1 matches 10 bases. Germline lookup yields CDR1 WSHSY and CDR2 SAAADI. The CDR3 has 13 amino acids. With V trimmed by 4 bases and J by 7 bases, 3 bases remained unmatched. CDR3 in amino acids: CASSGQGARGYTF. The CDR3 DNA sequence: TGCGCCAGCAGTGGACAGGGGGCGCGTGGCTACACCTTC.

J is TRBJ1-1 and V is TRBV19; D possibly corresponds to TRBD1 (5 bases). With 3 bases removed from V and 1 base from J, the gap between germline ends came to 15 bases. The V gene's germline CDR1 is LNHDA and CDR2 SQIVND (reference sequence). The CDR3 spans 16 residues. CDR3 coding DNA: TGTGCCAGTAGTATGCGGGGAGGGCAGGGGAACACTGAAGCTTTCTTT. Amino acid sequence: CASSMRGGQGNTEAFF.

The gene calls are TRBV4-2 and TRBJ1-1; D call uncertain. Trimming removed 1 base from V and 4 bases from J, with 7 bases in between. This CDR3 comprises 13 residues. Per germline, CDR1 LGHNA and CDR2 YNFKEQ. The chain's CDR3 is CASSQGRGTEAFF. CDR3 nucleotide sequence: TGTGCCAGCAGCCAAGGAAGAGGCACTGAAGCTTTCTTT.

The chain employs TRBV9 and TRBJ1-5; TRBD1 might be the D (5 bases). There are 13 residues in the CDR3. Per the germline V gene, CDR1 is SGDLS and CDR2 is YYNGEE. V lost 5 bases to trimming and J lost 4 bases, with 10 bases between them. CDR3 sequence reads: CASSGGGNQPQHF. Written as DNA, the CDR3 is TGTGCCAGCAGTGGTGGGGGGAATCAGCCCCAGCATTTT.

The chain couples TRBV3-1 (or the pseudogene TRBV3-2) to TRBJ2-3; no firm D call. CDR3 length equals 12 residues. CDR1 is LGHDT, CDR2 YNNKEL, per germline (reference sequence). The V and J ends lost 1 base and 10 bases respectively, with 9 bases between them. This CDR3 is CASSQALGSQYF. The CDR3 nucleotides are TGTGCCAGCAGCCAAGCCCTCGGTTCGCAGTATTTT.

In its sample, this clone was seen a few times. This chain connects TRBV9 to TRBJ2-2; D might be TRBD1 (5 bases). Germline CDR1 is SGDLS and CDR2 is YYNGEE. CDR3 length: 15 residues. V was trimmed by 0 bases and J by 6 bases, leaving 12 bases between them. The CDR3: CASSVGQGEAGELFF. The CDR3 DNA reads TGTGCCAGCAGCGTAGGTCAGGGCGAGGCCGGGGAGCTGTTTTTT.

This clone is a singleton in its sample. The chain recombines TRBV10-3 with TRBJ1-5, with 7 bases matching TRBD1. The germline V gene has CDR1 ENHRY and CDR2 SYGVKD. J lost 7 bases, V lost 0 bases, and 3 bases had no gene match. CDR3 length: 14 amino acids. CDR3 in DNA: TGTGCCATCAGTGAGTCTCAGGGGGTCCAGCCCCAGCATTTT. It yields the protein CAISESQGVQPQHF.

V and J are TRBV27 and TRBJ1-2, with a weak D call TRBD1 (5 bases). The germline gives CDR1 MNHEY, CDR2 SMNVEV (reference sequence). The CDR3 totals 14 residues. The V and J ends lost 3 bases and 7 bases respectively, with 15 bases between them. CDR3 nucleotides: TGTGCCAGCAGTTTCGCGGGGGGGTCGGGTGGCTACACCTTC. Translation gives CASSFAGGSGGYTF.

The count of this clone is one. The gene calls are TRBV6-2 or TRBV6-3 and TRBJ1-6, with D unclear. The CDR3 length is 13 residues. CDR1 and CDR2 from the germline V gene are MNHEY and SVGEGT. Deletions cut 2 bases from V and 6 bases from J, with 5 bases between. The CDR3 sequence: CASSYSVNSPLHF. CDR3 nucleotide sequence: TGTGCCAGCAGTTACAGCGTTAATTCACCCCTCCACTTT.

The CDR3: CASSLLGQTMGNSPLHF. CDR3 nucleotides: TGTGCCAGCAGCTTGCTGGGACAGACGATGGGTAATTCACCCCTCCACTTT. This sequence joins TRBV5-4 and TRBJ1-6, with 7 positions matching TRBD1. Per the germline V gene, CDR1 is SGHNT and CDR2 is YYREEE (reference sequence). This CDR3 comprises 17 residues. The J segment lost 6 bases and the V segment lost 1 base, leaving 10 bases of the junction unmatched.

V is TRBV5-1 and J is TRBJ1-4; the D is unclear. V was cut by 0 bases and J by 2 bases, with 11 bases left in between. This CDR3 comprises 16 residues. CDR1 and CDR2 from the germline V gene are SGHRS and YFSETQ. CDR3 nucleotides: TGCGCCAGCAGCTTGGATGGTTTACGGACTAATGAAAAACTGTTTTTT. This sequence encodes CASSLDGLRTNEKLFF.

V is TRBV7-3 and J is TRBJ2-3, with D possibly matching TRBD2 (5 bases). CDR1 and CDR2 (germline): SGHTA, FQGTGA. Trimming removed 3 bases at V and 1 base at J, with 14 bases between. CDR3 length: 16 residues. In DNA form, the CDR3 reads TGTGCCAGCAGCTTTAATGGGCGGGTGGGCACAGATACGCAGTATTTT. This gives the protein CASSFNGRVGTDTQYF.

The rearrangement links TRBV2 to TRBJ2-1; 11 bases are shared with TRBD1. Germline loops: CDR1 SNHLY, CDR2 FYNNEI. The CDR3 extends over 15 amino acids. V lost 6 bases to trimming and J lost 8 bases; unmatched junction nucleotides: 9. The CDR3 protein is CASREGQGVWDEQFF. The CDR3 nucleotides are TGTGCCAGCAGAGAGGGACAGGGGGTATGGGATGAGCAGTTCTTC.